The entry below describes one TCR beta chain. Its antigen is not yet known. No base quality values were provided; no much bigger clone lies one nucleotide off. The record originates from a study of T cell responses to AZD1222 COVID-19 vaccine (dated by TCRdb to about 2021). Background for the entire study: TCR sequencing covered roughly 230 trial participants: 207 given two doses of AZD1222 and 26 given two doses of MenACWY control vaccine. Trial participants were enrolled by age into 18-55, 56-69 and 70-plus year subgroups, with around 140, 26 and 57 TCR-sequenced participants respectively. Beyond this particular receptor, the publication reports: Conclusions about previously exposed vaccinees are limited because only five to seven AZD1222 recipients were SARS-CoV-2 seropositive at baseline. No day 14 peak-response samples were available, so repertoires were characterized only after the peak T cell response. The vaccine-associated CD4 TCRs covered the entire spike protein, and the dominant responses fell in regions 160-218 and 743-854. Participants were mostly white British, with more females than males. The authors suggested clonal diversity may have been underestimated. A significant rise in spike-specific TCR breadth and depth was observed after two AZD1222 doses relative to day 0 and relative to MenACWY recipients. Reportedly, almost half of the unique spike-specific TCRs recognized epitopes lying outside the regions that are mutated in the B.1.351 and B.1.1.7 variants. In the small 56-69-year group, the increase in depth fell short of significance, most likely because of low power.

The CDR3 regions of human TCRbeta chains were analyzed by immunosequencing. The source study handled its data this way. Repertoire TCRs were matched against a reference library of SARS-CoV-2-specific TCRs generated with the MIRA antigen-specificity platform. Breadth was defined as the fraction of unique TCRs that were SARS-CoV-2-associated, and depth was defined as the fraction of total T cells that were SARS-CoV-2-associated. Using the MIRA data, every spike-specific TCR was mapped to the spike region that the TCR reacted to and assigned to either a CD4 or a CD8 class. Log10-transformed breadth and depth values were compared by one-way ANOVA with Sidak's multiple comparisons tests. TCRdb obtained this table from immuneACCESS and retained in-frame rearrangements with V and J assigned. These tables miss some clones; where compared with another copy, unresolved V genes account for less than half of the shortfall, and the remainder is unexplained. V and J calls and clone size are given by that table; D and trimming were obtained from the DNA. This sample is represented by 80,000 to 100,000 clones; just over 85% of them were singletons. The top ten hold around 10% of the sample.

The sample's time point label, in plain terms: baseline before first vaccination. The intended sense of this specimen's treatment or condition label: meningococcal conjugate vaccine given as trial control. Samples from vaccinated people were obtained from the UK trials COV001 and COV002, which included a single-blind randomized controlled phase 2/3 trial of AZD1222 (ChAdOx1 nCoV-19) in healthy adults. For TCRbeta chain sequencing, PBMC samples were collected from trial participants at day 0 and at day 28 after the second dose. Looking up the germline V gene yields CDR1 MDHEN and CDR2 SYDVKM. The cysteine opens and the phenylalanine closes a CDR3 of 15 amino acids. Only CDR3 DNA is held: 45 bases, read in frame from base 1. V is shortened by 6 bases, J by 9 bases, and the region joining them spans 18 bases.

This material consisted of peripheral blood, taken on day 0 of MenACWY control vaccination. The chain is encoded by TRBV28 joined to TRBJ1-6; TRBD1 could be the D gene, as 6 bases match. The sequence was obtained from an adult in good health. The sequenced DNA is TGTGCCAGCAGCAAACCGGGACACGGGCGTTCACCCCTCCACTTT. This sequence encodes CASSKPGHGRSPLHF.